This TCR beta chain comes out of a study of vaccination and CD4 T cells after COVID-19. On the study more broadly: Control wells got either CEFX epitopes, HIV-1 Nef peptides, or no peptide at all. Overall study findings and caveats: Reactive clone data from convalescent patients indicated a median of 86.3% appearing only post-vaccination.

Trimming shortened V by 8 bases and J by 4 bases, and 12 bases separated the two germline ends. CDR3 length equals 13 residues. Looked up from germline, CDR1 is MNHEY and CDR2 is SMNVEV (reference sequence). The treatment: roughly nine-day PBMC culture with coronavirus spike peptide pools or control peptides (ViraFEST assay). Using peptide pools, antigen-specific T cells were expanded in ViraFEST before TCRs were sequenced. Peptide pools at approximately 9.9 ug/ml and IL-2 at 10 IU/ml were added to cultures of two million PBMCs per well. This clonotype turned up a few times. Its cognate antigen is unknown. The Oncomine TCR Beta short-read assay was what sequenced the DNA obtained from cultured CD4+ T cells. TCRdb passed the PCR reads through MiXCR, listing each CDR3 protein once. This sample has 20,000 to 25,000 distinct CDR3 sequences; 40% to 50% occur once, and the top ten carry approximately 9%.

This clonotype was obtained from a human donor who had recovered from COVID-19. Sample: CD4+ T cells from blood, cultured in vitro. This chain connects TRBV27 to TRBJ1-5, with D possibly TRBD1 on 5 matching bases. Here the CDR3 DNA reads TGTGCCAGCGGGGCCGAAACAAATCAGCCCCAGCATTTT. As protein: CASGAETNQPQHF.